This entry is about one T cell receptor beta chain. Per the study methods: Reference gene primer amplification gave estimated nucleated cell counts. The protocol was immunoSEQ multiplex PCR, while the TCRdb copy is restricted to in-frame clones and leaves out a portion. The V and J calls and clone size are taken from that table; D and trimming were inferred from the DNA. This table holds fewer than 250,000 clones, roughly nine tenths found once. The sample is drawn from a study of blood T cell repertoires in COVID-19. Study as a whole: Spain, Italy and the United States supplied samples that represented acute and convalescent COVID-19.

This CDR3 spans 14 amino acids. Trimming removed 0 bases from V and 5 bases from J; junction bases left unmatched: 4. The germline V gene has CDR1 MNHEY and CDR2 SVGEGT. This chain uses TRBV6-2 or TRBV6-3 with TRBJ2-7; TRBD1 aligns across 7 bases. Sequencing was carried out using peripheral blood. This sequence was found in a woman aged 70-85 years with acute or convalescent COVID-19. The CDR3 sequence is CASSYSAGGHEQYF. Here the CDR3 DNA reads TGTGCCAGCAGTTACTCGGCAGGGGGACACGAGCAGTACTTC.